The rows below give T cell receptor beta chains drawn from one sample of a study of cytomegalovirus exposure and HLA in healthy donors. Profiling relied on immunoSEQ multiplex PCR, and the TCRdb table lists in-frame clones only, not all of them. The sample holds about 160,000 clones; approximately 89% are singletons and the top ten take 10%. Sequenced input: PBMCs. Receptors originate from a woman aged 18-29 years in good health and CMV-seropositive. Each CDR3 is given with its conserved first and last residue. The D gene is left open where the match is weak. Not every row has a clone size; where given, it reads once, few, many or a size class.

V gene	D gene	J gene	clone size	CDR3 length	CDR3 DNA	CDR3 protein
TRBV10-1	.	TRBJ2-3	.	16	TGCGCCAGCAGCCACACGGACTCTTTAATCACAGATACGCAGTATTTT	CASSHTDSLITDTQYF
TRBV29-1	.	TRBJ2-2	.	14	TGCAGCGTCATAAAAGGGAGCGGTGCCGGGGAGCTGTTTTTT	CSVIKGSGAGELFF
TRBV5-6	.	TRBJ2-7	.	15	TGTGCCAGCAGCTTCGGCAGGCTGAGCTCCTACGAGCAGTACTTC	CASSFGRLSSYEQYF
TRBV18	.	TRBJ1-1	.	14	TGTGCCAGCTCGCAGACAGGATCTCTAACTGAAGCTTTCTTT	CASSQTGSLTEAFF
TRBV4-3	.	TRBJ1-2	.	14	TGCGCCAGCAGCCAAGCACTAAAGAACTATGGCTACACCTTC	CASSQALKNYGYTF
TRBV6-1	TRBD2	TRBJ2-7	.	13	TGTGCCAGCGAGAGCGGGACCAGCTACGAGCAGTACTTC	CASESGTSYEQYF
TRBV28	.	TRBJ2-4	.	16	TGTGCCAGCAGTTTAAAGTCCCCAGGGGCCAAAAACATTCAGTACTTC	CASSLKSPGAKNIQYF
TRBV29-1	.	TRBJ2-7	.	12	TGCAGCGTCCAGACAGGTGGGGTTAGTCAGTACTTC	CSVQTGGVSQYF
TRBV28	.	TRBJ2-2	.	13	TGTGCCAGCAGTCCCTACGACACCGGGGAGCTGTTTTTT	CASSPYDTGELFF
TRBV9	.	TRBJ2-7	few	13	TGTGCCAGCAGCGGTGACATTTCCTACGAGCAGTACTTC	CASSGDISYEQYF